The present entry profiles one T cell receptor (beta chain) with its context. Its antigen target is currently unknown. No base quality values were provided; no much bigger clone lies one nucleotide off. These data originate in a study of patients and donors after allogeneic stem cell transplantation (dated by TCRdb to about 2020). Library generation was performed with RT-PCR. These reads were obtained on a NextSeq 550. The public reads were quality trimmed at Q25 with fastp and then assembled into clones with MiXCR by TCRdb, keeping productive beta chains. Rows with one shared CDR3 protein collapse into an entry with the most common genes and DNA. This sample is represented by roughly 880,000 distinct CDR3 sequences; 18% of them were singletons. The ten largest account for roughly 6% of the sample. At the junction V is shortened by 6 bases and J by 6 bases, with 15 bases in between. Counted from cysteine to phenylalanine, this CDR3 has 13 amino acids. Only the CDR3 region is kept as DNA, spanning 39 bases read in frame from base 1. The germline V gene encodes CDR1 MNHEY and CDR2 SVGEGT.

The TCR originated in a human donor who was either an allogeneic HSCT recipient or a stem cell or donor lymphocyte infusion donor (not recorded which). It is not recorded whose cells these are; they may come from a transplant donor. The chain is assembled from TRBV6-2 or TRBV6-3 and TRBJ2-7; too little of a D gene remains to name it. Input material: blood, either unsorted or a sorted T cell fraction (not recorded which). The nucleotides read TGTGCCAGCAGGGAACCCTGGACGGCCGAGCAGTACTTC. Its product reads: CASREPWTAEQYF.